This T cell receptor (beta chain) is from a study of cytomegalovirus exposure and HLA in healthy donors (dated by TCRdb to about 2017). As for the study more broadly: An earlier analysis of about 560 of the donors reported around 280 Gb of sequence data and 117 million unique TCR beta sequences obtained from about 179 million T cells. Along with the approximately 670-subject first cohort, a separate validation cohort of about 110 different subjects was used. All discovery cohort repertoires had been generated using a single sequencing platform. A few DR-DQ haplotypes were handled as single units for association and clustering because linkage in the cohort was strong. In an earlier analysis of a few hundred of the donors, high-throughput TCR beta sequencing was used to judge whether each TCR beta V gene segment behaved as functional or pseudogenic. Rather than using new phenotypic data, the later analysis identified candidate immune exposures from TCR beta sequences and from how often those sequences occurred across donors. The aim of the study was to test whether cataloging public T cell receptors could identify signatures of past pathogen exposure. The genetic ancestry cluster associated with self-reported Caucasian donors included around 76% of the 350 to 500 genotyped donors. Among around 400 genotyped donors of the cohort, an average of around 220,000 unique TCR beta nucleotide sequences was sequenced per donor, of which about 20% were non-productive. A later genetic analysis used genome-wide SNP genotypes for about 60% of the roughly 700 donors, treating that subset as a discovery cohort. To predict cytomegalovirus infection status, the study brought together high-throughput TCR immunosequencing, statistical association of individual TCRs with disease status, and machine learning. The number of donors typed differed by locus, with about 629-630 for A, B, C, DRB1 and DQB1, roughly 520 for DQA1, 600 to 610 for DPA1, and around 450 for DPB1. To study patterns of TCR occurrence, a later analysis re-analyzed previously published TCR beta repertoires from 700 or so donors and added high-resolution HLA genotyping. Using immunosequencing, the study profiled T cell repertoires from 550 to 750 subjects and related those repertoires to cytomegalovirus serostatus. Donor age, sex, ethnicity and CMV serostatus were compiled together with the repertoire data. An early release covering around 630 HLA-typed donors comprised approximately 290 gigabases of sequencing data and approximately 80 million unique TCR sequences. Both class I and class II loci were covered by HLA typing, at four-digit resolution.

The cohort was made up of roughly 670 healthy bone marrow donors. Cohort members were all nominally healthy when sampled, although unrecorded immune exposures were likely present. The donor tested CMV seronegative and was one of the 352 seronegative cohort members. Every donor gave a peripheral blood sample, and the peripheral blood mononuclear cells from that sample were used for TCR beta sequencing. The Qiagen DNeasy Blood Extraction Kit was used to extract genomic DNA from the blood cell samples. Paper-wide results and their limitations: Because counts were too low, about 15 rarely observed V segments, including chromosome 9 orphons, were left out of the earlier analysis of about 620 of the donors. Most CMV-associated TCR beta chains appeared to be HLA-restricted in a later analysis, and the HLA associations seemed to be driven largely by CMV exposure. Correlated functional status among segregating V segments might be attributable to linkage disequilibrium, but an unknown experimental factor could not be ruled out. Roughly uniform sequencing depth across donors was assumed in presence/absence analyses, although this assumption may not hold. Some IMGT-functional V segments, including TRBV6-2 and TRBV6-3, could not be told apart with the 87-base-pair reads, so those segments were excluded. In vitro tests confirmed that three of the cytomegalovirus-associated TCR beta chains recognize cytomegalovirus antigens. The authors suggested that the approach could potentially be generalized to other disease states and immunological phenotypes. A further reported finding was that TCR beta sequences accurately predicted the HLA-A and HLA-B alleles for most subjects in the first cohort. When HLA alleles, especially DR and DQ, strongly co-occurred, TCR associations were difficult to assign to individual alleles. Compared with equally common non-associated chains, HLA-associated TCR beta chains in a later analysis were more clonally expanded and had lower generation probabilities. A later analysis found that TCR association rates varied across HLA loci, with DRB1 alleles showing the most associated TCRs and HLA-C alleles the fewest. V-gene and J-gene trimming of TCR beta chains was associated with a missense DCLRE1C variant in a later genetic analysis, and the association was replicated in an independent cohort. In this cohort, only TCR beta chains were sequenced, and detectable features were limited by the absence of alpha or paired-chain data. According to a later genetic analysis, donors in an Asian-associated ancestry cluster had fewer N-insertions in productive TCRs than the roughly 670-donor mean. A cluster of highly shared sequence variants was judged likely to represent a technical artifact of the sequencing pipeline. Because HLA typing was unavailable for some donors at each locus, only the typed subset was used in association tests. A total of 164 TCR beta chains were listed by the study as associated with cytomegalovirus. The only immune exposure information available for the cohort was CMV serostatus. Broadly in line with IMGT annotations, most TCR beta V segments showed up in productive rearrangements about 90% or about 30% of the time in an earlier analysis of 450 to 600 of the donors. A later analysis associated 16,951 TCR beta sequences with specific HLA alleles at a false discovery rate of 0.05. The classifier was reported to diagnose cytomegalovirus status with high specificity and sensitivity in both the original and validation cohorts. Several of the top co-occurrence clusters appeared to be linked to parvovirus B19, influenza, CMV and Epstein-Barr virus, according to a later analysis. Most TCR sequences were seen in very few donors, while some public TCRs were found in many individuals.

Comments on this clone: Which antigen it targets is not known. No base quality values were provided; no much bigger clone lies one nucleotide off.

Libraries were constructed by the immunoSEQ multiplex PCR assay. For the multiplex PCR, a mixture combining 60 forward primers for TCR Vbeta segments and 13 reverse primers for TCR Jbeta segments was used. Amplification of the CDR3 region of rearranged TCR beta genes was performed with a multiplex PCR assay on genomic DNA. Amplified TCR beta libraries were sequenced as 87-base-pair reads on the Illumina HiSeq System. As for the original processing: Across the 600 to 700 repertoires, a later analysis counted some 81 million unique TCR beta chains, around 10 million of which were shared by at least two donors. Raw reads were error-corrected and collapsed into unique sequences by a nearest-neighbor algorithm in which closely related sequences were merged to remove PCR and sequencing errors. Alignment of CDR3 sequences to IMGT reference sequences was used to assign V, D and J gene segments. For a sequence to be retained, a match of at least six nucleotides was required to both a V gene segment and a J gene segment. A rearrangement counted as productive if the CDR3 had no stop codons and remained in frame with V and J, and every other rearrangement counted as non-productive. CDR3 was defined by IMGT convention, running from the second conserved V-encoded cysteine to the conserved J-encoded phenylalanine. Sequences without an unambiguous match to a single V gene segment were excluded from the earlier analysis of about 640 of the donors. In an earlier analysis of several hundred of the donors, V segments were called functional above 56.7% productive rearrangements and were called segregating when the between-donor standard deviation exceeded 5%. To diagnose cytomegalovirus status from the catalog of TCR beta chain sequences, a statistical classification framework was built. In a later analysis, V and J genes were assigned by comparing TCR nucleotide sequences against IMGT/GENE-DB human TR gene sequences. The TCRdist pipeline was used in a later analysis to assign CDR3 sequences and most-parsimonious VDJ recombination scenarios. In a later analysis, every TCR beta chain was defined by the combination of its CDR3 amino acid sequence and its V-gene family, and reads without a unique V-gene family were dropped. To address suspected cross-contamination and a sequencing artifact, a later analysis removed a few hundred highly shared, low-generation-probability nucleotide sequences. In a later analysis, a clonal expansion index for each public chain was calculated from normalized within-repertoire ranks of inferred template counts. A later analysis computed generation probabilities with a VDJ recombination model fitted to out-of-frame rearrangements, and checked the results against IGoR. A later analysis scored TCR-TCR, TCR-HLA and TCR-CMV co-occurrence with hypergeometric tests, applying a repertoire-size bias correction to TCR pairs. False discovery rates were estimated in a later analysis by permuting HLA or CMV assignments 20 times. A later analysis grouped co-occurring TCRs with DBSCAN, adding TCRdist sequence similarity when clustering within HLA-allele-positive subsets. For co-occurrence clustering, repertoires with fewer than 30,000 or more than 120,000 public chains were excluded, along with 5 or 6 repertoires with anomalous nucleotide sharing. TCRdb took this table from immuneACCESS and kept in-frame rearrangements with V and J called. Such tables lack part of the clones; where checked against another copy, unresolved V genes explain under half of the gap, and the rest is unexplained. D and trimming come from the DNA, and the V and J calls and clone size come from that table. Present in this sample are 90,000 to 140,000 clones, around 75% of which were seen just once. The ten top clones hold 1.3% of the sample.

From the cysteine up to the phenylalanine, the CDR3 has a length of 17 residues. The sequence is cut down to CDR3 DNA, 51 bases in frame from base 1. Here V drops 7 bases and J drops 8 bases, and the junction holds 16 bases not matched to any gene. From a lookup of the germline V gene, CDR1 and CDR2 are MDHEN and SYDVKM. The sequence is built from TRBV28 and TRBJ1-4, with 10 bases in between that match TRBD1. The specimen sequenced was PBMCs. This TCR derives from a man in his forties in good health and CMV-seronegative. The DNA reads TGTGCCAGCACCTCAGACAAATCCGGGACAGGGGTGGAAAAACTGTTTTTT. The resulting protein is CASTSDKSGTGVEKLFF.